Listed below are T cell receptor beta chains from one sample, sequenced in a study of blood T cells in healthy people across ages. Using its own MiXCR run on the 5' RACE reads, TCRdb lists one record per CDR3 protein. The table shows around 690,000 distinct CDR3 sequences, with around 54% occurring only once. The sample comprised blood. Every receptor here comes from a man between 60 and 75 years old in good health. CDR3s include the opening cysteine and the closing phenylalanine or tryptophan. A D gene is named only where the DNA matches it firmly. Clone size is shown for a subset of rows, as once, few, many or a class of expanded clone.

j_call,v_call,d_call,clone_size,cdr3_aa,cdr3_nt
TRBJ2-1,TRBV7-2,TRBD2,.,CASSLERGGGARNEQFF,TGTGCCAGCAGCTTAGAGAGGGGCGGGGGGGCCCGCAATGAGCAGTTCTTC
TRBJ2-1,TRBV29-1,.,.,CSVEANGRGKFF,TGCAGCGTTGAGGCGAACGGCAGGGGAAAGTTCTTC
TRBJ1-6,TRBV10-3,.,.,CAISLQPQGSRSPLHF,TGTGCCATCAGTCTCCAACCCCAGGGGAGTCGGTCACCCCTCCACTTT
TRBJ2-1,TRBV3-1,.,once,CASSPTRSAAENEQFF,TGTGCCAGCAGCCCTACCCGTTCAGCGGCAGAGAATGAGCAGTTCTTC
TRBJ2-1,TRBV3-1,.,once,CASSQRTGLHSYNEQFF,TGTGCCAGCAGCCAACGGACGGGCCTTCACTCCTACAATGAGCAGTTCTTC
TRBJ2-6,TRBV5-1,TRBD2,few,CASSPYGGAPGANVLTF,TGCGCCAGCAGCCCCTACGGGGGGGCGCCTGGGGCCAACGTCCTGACTTTC
TRBJ2-1,TRBV5-6,.,.,CASTYLDRHEQFF,TGTGCCAGCACCTACCTGGACCGACATGAGCAGTTCTTC
TRBJ2-3,TRBV29-1,.,few,CSGEPSTDTQYF,TGCAGCGGCGAACCCAGCACAGATACGCAGTATTTT
TRBJ2-2,TRBV7-8,.,few,CASSLGPSSNTGELFF,TGTGCCAGCAGCTTAGGCCCTTCCTCGAACACCGGGGAGCTGTTTTTT
TRBJ2-7,TRBV15,.,few,CATSRDPGGYEQYF,TGTGCCACCAGCAGGGACCCCGGGGGCTACGAGCAGTACTTC